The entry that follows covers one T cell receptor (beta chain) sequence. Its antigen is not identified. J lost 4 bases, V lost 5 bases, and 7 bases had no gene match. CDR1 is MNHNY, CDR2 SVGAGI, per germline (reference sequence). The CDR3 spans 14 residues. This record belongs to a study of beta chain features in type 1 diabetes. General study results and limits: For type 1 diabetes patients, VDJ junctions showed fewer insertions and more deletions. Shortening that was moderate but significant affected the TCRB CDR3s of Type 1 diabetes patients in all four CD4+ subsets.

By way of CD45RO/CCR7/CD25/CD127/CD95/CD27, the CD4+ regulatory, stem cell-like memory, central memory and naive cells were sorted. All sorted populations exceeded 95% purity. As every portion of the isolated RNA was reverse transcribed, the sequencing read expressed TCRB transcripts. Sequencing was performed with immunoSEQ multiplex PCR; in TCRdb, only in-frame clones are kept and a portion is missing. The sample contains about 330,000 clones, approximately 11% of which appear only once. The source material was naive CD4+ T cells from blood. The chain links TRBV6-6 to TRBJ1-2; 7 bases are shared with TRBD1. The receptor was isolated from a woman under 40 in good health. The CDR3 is CASSTDRAGYGYTF. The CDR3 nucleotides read TGTGCCAGCAGTACCGACAGGGCGGGCTATGGCTACACCTTC.